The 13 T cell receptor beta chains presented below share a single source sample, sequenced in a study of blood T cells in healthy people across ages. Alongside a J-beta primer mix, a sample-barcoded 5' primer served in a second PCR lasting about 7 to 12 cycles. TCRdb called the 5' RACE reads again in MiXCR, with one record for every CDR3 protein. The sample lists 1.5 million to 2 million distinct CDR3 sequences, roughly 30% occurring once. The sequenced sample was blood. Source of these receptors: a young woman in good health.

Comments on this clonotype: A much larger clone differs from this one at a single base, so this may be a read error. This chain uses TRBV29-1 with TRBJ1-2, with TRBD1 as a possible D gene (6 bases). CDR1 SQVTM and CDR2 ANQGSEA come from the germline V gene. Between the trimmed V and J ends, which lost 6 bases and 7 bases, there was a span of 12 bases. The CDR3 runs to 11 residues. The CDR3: CSVGQRSGYTF. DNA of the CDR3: TGCAGCGTCGGACAGAGGTCTGGCTACACCTTC.

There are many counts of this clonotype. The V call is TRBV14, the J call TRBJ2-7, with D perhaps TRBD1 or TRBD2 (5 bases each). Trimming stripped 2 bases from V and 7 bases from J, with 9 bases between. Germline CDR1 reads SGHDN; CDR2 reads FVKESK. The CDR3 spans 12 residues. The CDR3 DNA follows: TGTGCCAGCAGCCAAACGGGGCGGGAGCAGTACTTC. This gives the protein CASSQTGREQYF.

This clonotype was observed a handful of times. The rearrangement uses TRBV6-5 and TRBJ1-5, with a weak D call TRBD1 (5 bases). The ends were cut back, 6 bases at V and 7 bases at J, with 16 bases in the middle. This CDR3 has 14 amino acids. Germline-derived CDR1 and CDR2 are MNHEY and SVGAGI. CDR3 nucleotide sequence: TGTGCCAGCAGCCCGATCAGGGACGGGCAGCCCCAGCATTTT. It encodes CASSPIRDGQPQHF.

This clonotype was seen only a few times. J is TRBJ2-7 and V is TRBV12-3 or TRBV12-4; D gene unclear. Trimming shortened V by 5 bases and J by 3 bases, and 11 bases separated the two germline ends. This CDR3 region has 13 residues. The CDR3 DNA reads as TGTGCCAGCAGTCAATCCGGCCGCTACGAGCAGTACTTC. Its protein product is CASSQSGRYEQYF.

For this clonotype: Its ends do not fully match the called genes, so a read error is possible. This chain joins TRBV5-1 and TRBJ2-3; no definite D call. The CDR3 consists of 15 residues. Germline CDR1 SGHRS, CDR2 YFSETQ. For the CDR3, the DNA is TGCGCCAGCAGCCCCAACGCCAGGACCACAGATACGCGGTATTTT. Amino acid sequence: CASSPNARTTDTRYF.

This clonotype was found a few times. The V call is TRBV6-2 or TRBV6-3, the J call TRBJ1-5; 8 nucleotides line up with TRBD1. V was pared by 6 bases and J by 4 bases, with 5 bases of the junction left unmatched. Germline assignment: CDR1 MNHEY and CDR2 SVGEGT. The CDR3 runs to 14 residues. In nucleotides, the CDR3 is TGTGCCAGCAGCGACCACAGGGGGAATCAGCCCCAGCATTTT. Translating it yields CASSDHRGNQPQHF.

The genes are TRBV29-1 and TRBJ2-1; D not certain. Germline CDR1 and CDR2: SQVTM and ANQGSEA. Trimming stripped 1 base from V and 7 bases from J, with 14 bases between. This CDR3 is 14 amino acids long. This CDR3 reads CSVEVHTRMNEQFF. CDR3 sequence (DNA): TGCAGCGTTGAAGTCCACACCCGCATGAATGAGCAGTTCTTC.

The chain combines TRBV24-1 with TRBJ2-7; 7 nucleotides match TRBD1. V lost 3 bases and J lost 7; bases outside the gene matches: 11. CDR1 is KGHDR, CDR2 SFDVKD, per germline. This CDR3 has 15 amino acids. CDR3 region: CATSDRSGTVNEQYF. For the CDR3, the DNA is TGTGCCACCAGTGATCGCTCCGGGACAGTCAATGAGCAGTACTTC.

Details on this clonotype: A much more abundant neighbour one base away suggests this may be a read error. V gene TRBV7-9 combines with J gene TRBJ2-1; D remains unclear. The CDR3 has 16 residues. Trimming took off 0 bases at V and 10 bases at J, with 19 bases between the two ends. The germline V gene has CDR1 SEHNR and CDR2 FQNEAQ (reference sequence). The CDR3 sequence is CASSLAGTSYYYEQFF. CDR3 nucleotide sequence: TGTGCCAGCAGCTTAGCGGGCACCAGCTACTACTACGAGCAGTTCTTC.

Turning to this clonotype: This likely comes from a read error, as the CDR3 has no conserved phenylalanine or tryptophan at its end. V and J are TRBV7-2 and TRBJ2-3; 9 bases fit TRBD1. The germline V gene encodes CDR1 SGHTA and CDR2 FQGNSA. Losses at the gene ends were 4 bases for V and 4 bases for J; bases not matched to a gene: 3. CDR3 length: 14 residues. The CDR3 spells CASSSRQGADTQYC. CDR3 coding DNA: TGTGCCAGCAGCTCGAGACAGGGGGCAGATACGCAGTATTGT.

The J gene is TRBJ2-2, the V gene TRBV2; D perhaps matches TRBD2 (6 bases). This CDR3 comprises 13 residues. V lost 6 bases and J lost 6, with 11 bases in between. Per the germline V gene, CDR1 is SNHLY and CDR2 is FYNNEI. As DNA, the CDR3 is TGTGCCAGCAGGGAGGAGGGAGCCGGGGAGCTGTTTTTT. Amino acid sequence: CASREEGAGELFF.

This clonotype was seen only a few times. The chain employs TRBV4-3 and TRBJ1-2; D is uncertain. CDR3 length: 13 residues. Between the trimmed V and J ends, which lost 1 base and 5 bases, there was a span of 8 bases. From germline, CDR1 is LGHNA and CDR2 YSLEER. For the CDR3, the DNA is TGCGCCAGCAGCCAAGTTCCCCCTTATGGCTACACCTTC. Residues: CASSQVPPYGYTF.

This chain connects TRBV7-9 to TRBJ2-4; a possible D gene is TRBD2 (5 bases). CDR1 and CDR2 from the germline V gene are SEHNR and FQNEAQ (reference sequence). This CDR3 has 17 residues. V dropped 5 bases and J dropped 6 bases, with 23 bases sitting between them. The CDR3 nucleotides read TGTGCCAGCAGCGAGGGCTCCGGGGTTGCAAGACGAAACATTCAGTACTTC. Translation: CASSEGSGVARRNIQYF. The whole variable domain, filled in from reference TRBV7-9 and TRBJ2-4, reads DTGVSQNPRHKITKRGQNVTFRCDPISEHNRLYWYRQTLGQGPEFLTYFQNEAQLEKSRLLSDRFSAERPKGSFSTLEIQRTEQGDSAMYLCASSEGSGVARRNIQYFGAGTRLSVL.